This T cell receptor beta chain was retrieved from a study of T cells in Graves' hyperthyroidism and ophthalmopathy. Worth noting for this clonotype: This may arise from a read error, as a much more abundant clone is one base away.

Source material for PBMCs was roughly 10 ml fresh peripheral blood. TCR beta CDR3 regions were amplified from RNA. The TCR CDR3 was amplified in a first-round RT-PCR using the HTBI primer set. TCRdb called the multiplex PCR reads again in MiXCR, with one record for every CDR3 protein. The sample records roughly 510,000 distinct CDR3 sequences, under 25% being singletons. The length of the CDR3 is 12 residues. The trim removed 4 bases at V and 10 bases at J, leaving 7 bases unmatched. Germline V gene data show CDR1 as SGHRS and CDR2 as YFSETQ. The chain couples TRBV5-1 to TRBJ1-1, with TRBD1 identical over 7 bases. The sequence was obtained from a man aged 18 to 30 with Graves' hyperthyroidism. The material sequenced was blood. CDR3 nucleotides: TGCGCCAGCAGCCAGACAGGGAAGGGAGCTTTCTTT. Its translation: CASSQTGKGAFF.